The present entry profiles one TCR beta chain with its context. Its target is unknown. The time point here: week 11, during vaccination. Mutant IDH1 20-mer peptide, at 300 ug, made up each vaccine dose, with topical imiquimod. Germline lookup yields CDR1 LNHDA and CDR2 SQIVND (reference sequence). The CDR3 is 13 residues long. Trimming pared 8 bases from V and 7 bases from J, leaving 14 bases between. Produced via immunoSEQ multiplex PCR; TCRdb's table is partial and in-frame only. Counted here are tens of thousands of clones, approximately 84% occurring once; the ten biggest clones make up 8.5% to 9.5%. These data originate in a study of a mutant IDH1 vaccine in newly diagnosed glioma. Study-wide background: The patients received vaccinations eight times, in weeks 1, 3, 5, 7, 11, 15, 19 and 23. Either 4-6 weeks after radiotherapy alone or alongside temozolomide, vaccination was begun. Standard pretreatment was either radiotherapy, temozolomide, or, for most, radiochemotherapy with temozolomide. The study's findings and limits: No link was apparently found between pseudoprogression and changes in top peripheral T cell clonotypes.

This specimen was PBMCs, taken from a glioma patient whose treatment included an IDH1 peptide vaccine. The TCR sequence derives from a woman aged 45 to 65 with glioma. The chain carries TRBV19 and TRBJ1-4; D possibly corresponds to TRBD1 (5 bases). The CDR3 sequence: CASGYQGIEKLFF. CDR3 bases: TGTGCCAGTGGTTACCAGGGTATTGAAAAACTGTTTTTT. Variable domain in full (rest from reference TRBV19 and TRBJ1-4): DGGITQSPKYLFRKEGQNVTLSCEQNLNHDAMYWYRQDPGQGLRLIYYSQIVNDFQKGDIAEGYSVSREKKESFPLTVTSAQKNPTAFYLCASGYQGIEKLFFGSGTQLSVL.